This T cell receptor (beta chain) was identified in a study of T cell changes during pregnancy in multiple sclerosis. V lost 0 bases to trimming and J lost 8 bases; unmatched junction nucleotides: 12. Germline assignment: CDR1 SGDLS and CDR2 YYNGEE. This CDR3 has 18 amino acids. Method: immunoSEQ multiplex PCR; TCRdb's copy keeps in-frame clones and lacks some. The repertoire holds tens of thousands of clones, with 88% as singletons. This TCR derives from a female donor with multiple sclerosis, enrolled in a pregnancy study. V gene TRBV9 combines with J gene TRBJ2-2, with 11 positions matching TRBD2. The material sequenced was CD4+ T cells from peripheral blood mononuclear cells, taken in the second trimester of pregnancy. The CDR3: CASSVAPGDSGRVGELFF. The CDR3 DNA follows: TGTGCCAGCAGCGTAGCCCCCGGAGATAGCGGGAGGGTTGGGGAGCTGTTTTTT.